Shown below are 27 T cell receptor beta chains from a single sample sequenced in a study of blood T cell repertoires in COVID-19. Sequencing used immunoSEQ multiplex PCR; TCRdb keeps in-frame clones, though not all of them. The table lists more than 250,000 clones, approximately 85% of them singletons, with 2.2% in the top ten. Sequenced material: PBMCs or T cells enriched from blood (not recorded which). The receptors originated from a man younger than 45 who had recovered from COVID-19.

V gene TRBV18 combines with J gene TRBJ1-2; the D gene is possibly TRBD1 (5 bases). The germline CDR1 and CDR2 sequences are KGHSH and LQKENI. There are 16 residues in the CDR3. V lost 3 bases to trimming and J lost 0 bases, with 14 bases between them. The CDR3 nucleotides are TGTGCCAGCTCACCCAGGGTCTTAATATCTAACTATGGCTACACCTTC. This gives the protein CASSPRVLISNYGYTF.

This clone was observed once. V and J are TRBV3-1 (or the pseudogene TRBV3-2) and TRBJ2-5; D is possibly TRBD1 (6 bases). The germline V gene encodes CDR1 LGHDT and CDR2 YNNKEL (reference sequence). The CDR3 is 15 amino acids. V shed 1 base and J shed 2 bases, with 11 bases lying between them. As DNA, the CDR3 is TGTGCCAGCAGCCAAGGAACAGGGCCACAAGAGACCCAGTACTTC. Its protein is CASSQGTGPQETQYF.

This clone turned up a few times. This CDR3 is CASGGQIETEAFF. CDR3 coding DNA: TGTGCCAGCGGGGGCCAAATTGAGACTGAAGCTTTCTTT. The rearrangement joins TRBV6-5 to TRBJ1-1, with a possible D match to TRBD1 (6 bases). The germline gives CDR1 MNHEY, CDR2 SVGAGI. This CDR3 has 13 amino acids. Trimming pared 8 bases from V and 5 bases from J, leaving 15 bases between.

The chain combines TRBV5-1 with TRBJ2-1, with a tentative D call TRBD2 (6 bases). The CDR3 runs 15 residues. CDR1 is SGHRS, CDR2 YFSETQ, per germline. Trimming pared 2 bases from V and 4 bases from J, leaving 13 bases between. The CDR3, as DNA: TGCGCCAGCAGCTTAGGAGGGGAACCGTACAATGAGCAGTTCTTC. It codes for CASSLGGEPYNEQFF.

This clone was seen once. The chain carries TRBV5-1 and TRBJ2-7; 7 nucleotides align to TRBD1. The CDR3 is 14 residues long. Germline V gene lookup returns CDR1 SGHRS and CDR2 YFSETQ. V shed 0 bases, J shed 7 bases, and the junction held 7 bases outside the gene matches. In nucleotides, the CDR3 is TGCGCCAGCAGCTTGGAGGGGGCCTCCCCGGAGCAGTACTTC. Protein: CASSLEGASPEQYF.

This rearrangement joins TRBV5-1 to TRBJ2-5, with 7 bases fitting TRBD2. Looked up from germline, CDR1 is SGHRS and CDR2 is YFSETQ. With 2 bases clipped from V and 5 bases from J, the junction kept 15 bases outside the gene matches. The CDR3 has 17 residues. The CDR3: CASSFSVMAGVFETQYF. Written as DNA, the CDR3 is TGCGCCAGCAGCTTTTCTGTTATGGCGGGGGTTTTTGAGACCCAGTACTTC.

This chain uses TRBV19 with TRBJ1-6, with D possibly matching TRBD1 (5 bases). Germline lookup yields CDR1 LNHDA and CDR2 SQIVND (reference sequence). V shed 4 bases and J shed 10 bases, with 17 bases lying between them. The CDR3 length is 15 residues. CDR3 coding DNA: TGTGCCAGTAGTACTCGCAGGGATCTTGGATCACCCCTCCACTTT. It encodes CASSTRRDLGSPLHF. The entire variable domain, with the rest obtained from reference TRBV19 and TRBJ1-6, is as follows: DGGITQSPKYLFRKEGQNVTLSCEQNLNHDAMYWYRQDPGQGLRLIYYSQIVNDFQKGDIAEGYSVSREKKESFPLTVTSAQKNPTAFYLCASSTRRDLGSPLHFGNGTRLTVT.

The chain joins TRBV25-1 to TRBJ1-2, with 9 bases identical to TRBD1. V shed 1 base, J shed 3 bases, and the junction held 3 bases outside the gene matches. Germline CDR1 is MGHDK and CDR2 is SYGVNS. This CDR3 comprises 15 residues. The CDR3 reads CASSELGDRDYGYTF. The CDR3 nucleotides read TGTGCCAGCAGTGAATTGGGGGACAGGGACTATGGCTACACCTTC.

The genes are TRBV5-1 and TRBJ2-3; 13 nucleotides align to TRBD2. Germline V lookup: CDR1 SGHRS, CDR2 YFSETQ. Losses at the gene ends were 5 bases for V and 4 bases for J; bases not matched to a gene: 4. This CDR3 contains 15 residues. The CDR3 protein is CASRPTSGGADTQYF. DNA for the CDR3: TGCGCCAGCAGACCTACTAGCGGGGGGGCAGATACGCAGTATTTT.

The chain joins TRBV24-1 to TRBJ1-2; perhaps TRBD1 as D (5 bases). V lost 2 bases to trimming and J lost 3 bases, with 15 bases between them. The CDR3 is 16 amino acids. Germline CDR1 KGHDR, CDR2 SFDVKD. The DNA for the CDR3 is TGTGCCACCAGTGATTCTGCGGGGACGGCCGACTATGGCTACACCTTC. Its protein product is CATSDSAGTADYGYTF.

This sequence joins TRBV6-2 or TRBV6-3 and TRBJ2-1; possible D gene TRBD2, 7 bases. This CDR3 has 15 amino acids. Looked up from germline, CDR1 is MNHEY and CDR2 is SVGEGT. V lost 2 bases and J lost 0, with 8 bases in between. The CDR3 protein is CASSYAGASYNEQFF. The CDR3 nucleotides are TGTGCCAGCAGTTACGCGGGGGCCTCCTACAATGAGCAGTTCTTC.

The genes are TRBV27 and TRBJ1-2, with 7 bases fitting TRBD1. V lost 5 bases and J lost 0; bases outside the gene matches: 6. This CDR3 contains 15 residues. Germline CDR1 and CDR2: MNHEY and SMNVEV (reference sequence). The CDR3 here is CASSPQGSTNYGYTF. CDR3 in DNA: TGTGCCAGCAGTCCACAGGGGTCAACTAACTATGGCTACACCTTC.

This chain links TRBV3-1 (or the pseudogene TRBV3-2) with TRBJ1-1; TRBD1 is a possible D gene (6 bases). The CDR3 has 21 residues. CDR1 LGHDT and CDR2 YNNKEL come from the germline V gene (reference sequence). Deletions cut 1 base from V and 4 bases from J, with 31 bases between. The CDR3 bases are TGTGCCAGCAGCCAAGGTGGGATTGAAGGGGGGGTTCGTGTGTGGGGCACTGAAGCTTTCTTT. This sequence encodes CASSQGGIEGGVRVWGTEAFF.

The chain carries TRBV15 and TRBJ1-1, with 11 bases aligning to TRBD1. Trimming at V came to 0 bases and at J to 5 bases, leaving 8 bases not matched to a gene. The CDR3 runs to 17 residues. Germline CDR1 and CDR2: LNHNV and YYDKDF (reference sequence). The CDR3 sequence is CATSREGTGGKRTEAFF. CDR3 in DNA: TGTGCCACCAGCAGAGAAGGGACAGGGGGTAAAAGGACTGAAGCTTTCTTT.

Concerning this clone: Other nucleotide sequences in the sample specify the same CDR3. The gene calls are TRBV5-1 and TRBJ1-1; D not resolved. Germline V gene lookup returns CDR1 SGHRS and CDR2 YFSETQ. Deletions cut 4 bases from V and 0 bases from J, with 10 bases between. The length of the CDR3 is 14 residues. Written as DNA, the CDR3 is TGCGCCAGCAGCCTCTCAGGAATGAACACTGAAGCTTTCTTT. The encoded protein is CASSLSGMNTEAFF.

V gene TRBV4-1 combines with J gene TRBJ2-3; 10 bases are a match to TRBD2. Germline V gene sequence: CDR1 MGHRA, CDR2 YSYEKL. V lost 2 bases and J lost 2; bases outside the gene matches: 10. The CDR3 totals 18 residues. CDR3 coding DNA: TGCGCCAGCAGCCAAACAGCGGGGACTAGCGTCGCCACAGATACGCAGTATTTT. Translating it yields CASSQTAGTSVATDTQYF.

The V gene is TRBV7-3, the J gene TRBJ1-2, with TRBD1 matching 7 bases. Germline CDR1 reads SGHTA; CDR2 reads FQGTGA. CDR3 length equals 17 residues. Trimming took 6 bases from V and 2 from J; bases not matched to a gene: 15. CDR3 amino acids: CASSPRQGGGVNYGYTF. The CDR3 coding sequence is TGTGCCAGCAGTCCTAGACAGGGTGGTGGCGTAAACTATGGCTACACCTTC.

The gene calls are TRBV23-1 and TRBJ2-7; unclear D gene. TRBV23-1 belongs to the ORF category, with a function that is uncertain. CDR3 length: 12 amino acids. Trimming left V 4 bases short and J 5 bases short, with 9 bases between. The CDR3 DNA reads TGCGCCAGCAGTCTGGAGTGCAACGAGCAGTACTTC. This encodes CASSLECNEQYF.

This clone has a handful of counts. The chain couples TRBV7-3 to TRBJ2-3; TRBD2 agrees at 8 bases. Germline CDR1 SGHTA, CDR2 FQGTGA. Germline trimming cut 1 base from V and 2 bases from J; bases unmatched to any gene: 5. The CDR3 spans 16 residues. The CDR3 is CASSLNPAGATDTQYF. As DNA, the CDR3 is TGTGCCAGCAGCTTAAATCCAGCGGGGGCCACAGATACGCAGTATTTT.

The chain is built from TRBV7-9 and TRBJ1-1, with D unresolved. V gave up 4 bases and J gave up 3 bases, with 15 bases separating them. Per germline, CDR1 SEHNR and CDR2 FQNEAQ (reference sequence). The CDR3 runs 15 residues. CDR3 residues: CASSSRDTSHTEAFF. CDR3 coding DNA: TGTGCCAGCAGCTCCCGAGACACGTCCCACACTGAAGCTTTCTTT.

This clone was detected once. The genes are TRBV10-3 and TRBJ1-1, with 9 bases aligning to TRBD1. V trimming: 5 bases; J trimming: 7 bases; junction bases outside the gene matches: 20. The CDR3 is 18 residues long. Germline assignment: CDR1 ENHRY and CDR2 SYGVKD. The DNA of the CDR3 is TGTGCCATCAGTTTTGTCCCGAACAGGGGGCCTGACGTAGATGAAGCTTTCTTT. The encoded protein is CAISFVPNRGPDVDEAFF.

The rearrangement uses TRBV25-1 and TRBJ2-2; D might be TRBD1 (6 bases). V was trimmed by 2 bases and J by 3 bases, leaving 7 bases between them. The CDR3 extends over 14 amino acids. Germline V lookup: CDR1 MGHDK, CDR2 SYGVNS. The CDR3 here is CASSEQGYTGELFF. The CDR3 region has the DNA TGTGCCAGCAGTGAACAGGGGTACACCGGGGAGCTGTTTTTT.

The chain carries TRBV6-5 and TRBJ2-3; tentative D call: TRBD2 (6 bases). The germline V and J ends were trimmed by 2 bases and 5 bases, with 8 bases remaining between them. The CDR3 spans 13 residues. CDR1 is MNHEY and CDR2 is SVGAGI in the germline V gene. The CDR3 DNA follows: TGTGCCAGCAGTTACATGCGGGGAGATACGCAGTATTTT. Translated, it gives CASSYMRGDTQYF.

About this clone itself: An end of the junction differs from the germline gene, which may be a read error. V usage is TRBV7-9 and J usage is TRBJ2-1, with 8 bases aligning to TRBD1. CDR3 size: 15 residues. Per the germline V gene, CDR1 is SEHNR and CDR2 is FQNEAQ (reference sequence). The CDR3 protein is CASSPRTGSFNEQFF. The CDR3 nucleotides are TGTGCCAGCAGCCCGCGGACAGGGTCCTTCAATGAGCAGTTCTTC.

The CDR3 protein is CASSQEQRGGAFEQFF. The CDR3 nucleotides are TGCGCCAGCAGCCAAGAACAACGGGGGGGCGCGTTTGAGCAGTTCTTC. The V and J genes are TRBV4-1 and TRBJ2-1, with 8 bases that match TRBD2. Germline V gene sequence: CDR1 MGHRA, CDR2 YSYEKL. Trimming took 0 bases from V and 9 from J; bases not matched to a gene: 10. The CDR3 runs 16 residues.

CDR3 nucleotide sequence: TGCGCCAGCAGTGATTGGTTAGCGGGGGAGAACACCGGGGAGCTGTTTTTT. Protein sequence: CASSDWLAGENTGELFF. The chain carries TRBV10-2 and TRBJ2-2, with TRBD2 matching 9 bases. This CDR3 comprises 17 residues. From germline, CDR1 is WSHSY and CDR2 SAAADI. The V segment lost 3 bases and the J segment 1 base; nucleotides outside the gene matches: 6.

The chain links TRBV4-3 to TRBJ2-7; 9 nucleotides agree with TRBD1. J gave up 7 bases and V 4 bases, and 14 bases lay outside the gene matches. CDR1 and CDR2 from the germline V gene are LGHNA and YSLEER. CDR3 length: 16 amino acids. This chain's CDR3 is CASSPSRRDRAGEQYF. The DNA of the CDR3 is TGCGCCAGCAGCCCTAGTCGGAGGGACAGGGCGGGAGAGCAGTACTTC.